Shown below are 17 T cell receptor beta chains from a single sample sequenced in a study of blood T cell repertoires in COVID-19. Repertoires were generated with immunoSEQ multiplex PCR, while TCRdb's copy carries only in-frame clones and drops some. The table has some 500,000 clones, 85% to 90% seen once. Source material: peripheral blood. Source of these receptors: a woman aged 45 to 65 with COVID-19, enrolled during active disease.

The chain joins TRBV29-1 to TRBJ2-7; tentatively, D is TRBD1 (5 bases). The CDR3 has 12 amino acids. CDR1 and CDR2 from the germline V gene are SQVTM and ANQGSEA. With 7 bases removed from V and 6 bases from J, the gap between germline ends came to 16 bases. The CDR3: CSARQSLGEQYF. Here the CDR3 DNA reads TGCAGCGCCAGACAGAGCCTGGGCGAGCAGTACTTC.

V and J are TRBV6-5 and TRBJ2-2; D not resolved. Trimming pared 6 bases from V and 2 bases from J, leaving 10 bases between. CDR3 length: 14 amino acids. Germline CDR1 reads MNHEY; CDR2 reads SVGAGI. For the CDR3, the DNA is TGTGCCAGCAGAGAGGTCCTAAACACCGGGGAGCTGTTTTTT. Translating it yields CASREVLNTGELFF.

The chain uses TRBV3-1 (or the pseudogene TRBV3-2) and TRBJ2-5; D may be TRBD2 (5 bases). The germline gives CDR1 LGHDT, CDR2 YNNKEL (reference sequence). The CDR3 is 19 residues long. V was shortened by 4 bases and J by 9 bases, with 33 bases between the two germline ends. For the CDR3, the DNA is TGTGCCAGCAGCCCCCCACCCTCTAAGAACCGGGCCTCCTCGGGGTCCCAGTACTTC. Translation gives CASSPPPSKNRASSGSQYF.

This chain links TRBV30 with TRBJ2-2; 8 bases agree with TRBD1. The CDR3 contains 16 residues. The germline V gene has CDR1 GTSNPN and CDR2 SVGIG (reference sequence). V shed 0 bases and J 4 bases; nucleotides not matched to a gene: 7. CDR3 nucleotide sequence: TGTGCCTGGAGTGTCGCAGGGGGCTTTGGCACCGGGGAGCTGTTTTTT. Translated, it gives CAWSVAGGFGTGELFF. The entire variable domain, with the rest obtained from reference TRBV30 and TRBJ2-2, is as follows: SQTIHQWPATLVQPVGSPLSLECTVEGTSNPNLYWYRQAAGRGLQLLFYSVGIGQISSEVPQNLSASRPQDRQFILSSKKLLLSDSGFYLCAWSVAGGFGTGELFFGEGSRLTVL.

V and J are TRBV19 and TRBJ1-1; TRBD1 matches 11 bases. V lost 3 bases, J lost 4 bases, and 4 bases stayed unmatched. Germline V gene data show CDR1 as LNHDA and CDR2 as SQIVND (reference sequence). The CDR3 runs to 15 residues. In nucleotides, the CDR3 is TGTGCCAGTAGTATGGGGACAGGGGGTTTCACTGAAGCTTTCTTT. Its protein is CASSMGTGGFTEAFF.

The gene calls are TRBV5-1 and TRBJ1-3; 9 nucleotides line up with TRBD1. The junction had 5 bases not matched to a gene; V was cut back by 4 bases and J by 0 bases. Looked up from germline, CDR1 is SGHRS and CDR2 is YFSETQ. The CDR3 is made up of 16 amino acids. Here the CDR3 reads CASSAGTGISGNTIYF. The CDR3 DNA is TGCGCCAGCAGCGCCGGGACAGGGATCTCTGGAAACACCATATATTTT.

The chain couples TRBV7-6 to TRBJ2-2, with D maybe TRBD1 (6 bases). Germline loops: CDR1 SGHVS, CDR2 FNYEAQ. Trimming removed 4 bases from V and 3 bases from J, with 9 bases in between. The CDR3 is 14 amino acids. The CDR3 reads CASSSGQYTGELFF. The CDR3 DNA is TGTGCCAGCAGCTCCGGACAGTACACCGGGGAGCTGTTTTTT.

Remarks on this clone: Within the sample, other DNA sequences also encode this same CDR3. The rearrangement joins TRBV18 to TRBJ2-5, with 8 bases matching TRBD2. The length of the CDR3 is 15 residues. Germline lookup yields CDR1 KGHSH and CDR2 LQKENI. The V gene end was trimmed by 4 bases and the J gene end by 1 base; junction bases not matched to a gene: 5. The CDR3 loop reads CASSLLGGAQETQYF. CDR3 DNA: TGTGCCAGCTCACTACTCGGGGGGGCCCAAGAGACCCAGTACTTC.

This chain links TRBV18 with TRBJ2-7, with D perhaps matching TRBD1 (5 bases). Germline V lookup: CDR1 KGHSH, CDR2 LQKENI. Trimming stripped 3 bases from V and 7 bases from J, with 10 bases between. The CDR3 sequence is 12 residues long. DNA of the CDR3: TGTGCCAGCTCACCTAAAGGGGAAGAGCAGTACTTC. Its translation: CASSPKGEEQYF.

V is TRBV9 and J is TRBJ1-2, with D unclear. CDR1 SGDLS and CDR2 YYNGEE come from the germline V gene. Between the trimmed V and J ends, which lost 0 bases and 6 bases, there was a span of 9 bases. CDR3 length: 13 residues. The CDR3 DNA reads TGTGCCAGCAGCGTAGGGAACGGGGATGGCTACACCTTC. Protein sequence: CASSVGNGDGYTF.

The chain employs TRBV19 and TRBJ1-6; 7 nucleotides match TRBD1. V lost 6 bases, J lost 8 bases, and 7 bases stayed unmatched. Looked up from germline, CDR1 is LNHDA and CDR2 is SQIVND (reference sequence). The length of the CDR3 is 14 residues. The CDR3 spells CASSPRQGDSPLHF. The CDR3 bases are TGTGCCAGTAGCCCGAGACAGGGTGATTCACCCCTCCACTTT.

The genes are TRBV27 and TRBJ1-2; 10 bases match TRBD1. The trim removed 5 bases at V and 7 bases at J, leaving 13 bases unmatched. CDR3 size: 16 residues. Germline CDR1 is MNHEY and CDR2 is SMNVEV (reference sequence). The CDR3 region has the DNA TGTGCCAGCAGTCCGGACCCGGGACAGGGGAAGTCTGGCTACACCTTC. It codes for CASSPDPGQGKSGYTF.

The chain joins TRBV30 to TRBJ2-3, with D possibly TRBD2 on 6 matching bases. V was cut by 0 bases and J by 0 bases, with 7 bases left in between. The germline CDR1 and CDR2 sequences are GTSNPN and SVGIG (reference sequence). CDR3 length: 14 amino acids. For the CDR3, the DNA is TGTGCCTGGAGTGTGGGGACTAGCACAGATACGCAGTATTTT. Translating it yields CAWSVGTSTDTQYF.

The J gene is TRBJ2-7, the V gene TRBV29-1, with D tentatively TRBD2 (5 bases). Germline CDR1 SQVTM, CDR2 ANQGSEA. Trimming cost V 4 bases and J 7 bases, with 17 bases left between them. CDR3 length: 13 amino acids. CDR3 region: CSVAGLPAREQYF. CDR3 coding DNA: TGCAGCGTTGCAGGACTTCCCGCGAGGGAGCAGTACTTC.

The chain employs TRBV6-5 and TRBJ1-2, with D perhaps matching TRBD1 (5 bases). CDR3 length equals 13 residues. Germline CDR1 MNHEY, CDR2 SVGAGI. V was pared by 2 bases and J by 10 bases, with 14 bases between. This chain's CDR3 is CASSYTSGWDYTF. The CDR3 bases are TGTGCCAGCAGTTACACGTCAGGGTGGGACTACACCTTC.

This clone has only one observation. This chain joins TRBV7-9 and TRBJ1-2; no clear D gene. V was trimmed by 3 bases and J by 0 bases, leaving 8 bases between them. Germline-derived CDR1 and CDR2 are SEHNR and FQNEAQ (reference sequence). CDR3 length equals 14 residues. For the CDR3, the DNA is TGTGCCAGCAGCTTTGGGCAGACTAACTATGGCTACACCTTC. This translates into CASSFGQTNYGYTF.

The chain combines TRBV5-6 with TRBJ1-6; possibly TRBD1 for D (5 bases). The V end was cut by 0 bases, the J end by 8 bases, with 9 bases between. The CDR3 runs 14 residues. In germline, CDR1 is SGHDT, CDR2 YYEEEE. CDR3 loop: CASSLGGSDSPLHF. The CDR3 nucleotides are TGTGCCAGCAGCTTGGGGGGCAGCGATTCACCCCTCCACTTT.